This T cell receptor beta chain was obtained from a study of lymphopenia after photon versus proton radiotherapy. Study results and limitations: Proton therapy kept repertoires fairly stable, unlike photons, which gained effector/memory cells.

The table came from immunoSEQ multiplex PCR; TCRdb's copy has only in-frame clones and leaves some out. The table shows 67,000 or so clones, with about 89% occurring only once. This clone was observed once. The antigen remains unidentified. The CDR3 has 16 residues. V dropped 2 bases and J dropped 4; count of bases not matched to a gene: 6. Per germline, CDR1 SGHTA and CDR2 FQGNSA. The sequence was collected from a man older than 75 with esophageal cancer. The specimen was peripheral blood, collected from a patient treated with proton-based radiotherapy. The chain recombines TRBV7-2 with TRBJ2-7; 12 bases match TRBD2. The CDR3 sequence: CASSLRVLAGGYEQYF. Written as DNA, the CDR3 is TGTGCCAGCAGCTTACGAGTGCTAGCGGGAGGGTACGAGCAGTACTTC.